This T cell receptor beta chain was observed in a study of blood T cells in healthy people across ages (dated by TCRdb to about 2015). Background for the entire study: Template switching captured roughly one uniquely barcoded TCR beta cDNA molecule per two T cells in model experiments. Age-related changes in TCR beta repertoire diversity were measured in the study by deep sequencing normalized with unique cDNA molecular identifiers. The donors were divided into four age groups: young (average around 17 years), middle-aged (under 40), aged (about 62) and long-lived (roughly 86). To avoid experimental bias, donors of different ages were spread randomly across the sequencing lanes. For two donors (one aged 18 to 30 and one aged 80 or older), the study analyzed two additional independent replicas of 1 million unique cDNA reads from the same blood draw. General conclusions and limits of the study: Estimates of total diversity from one million sequenced T cells were regarded as lower bounds and underestimates. Compared with the aged group, more naive CD4+ T cells, fewer expanded clones and increased TCR diversity were shown by the long-lived group, suggesting age selection. There was a strong correlation between observed TCR beta diversity and the percentage of naive T cells measured by flow cytometry. Because the CMV infection status of the donors was unknown, age-related changes in expanded clonotypes may potentially have been confounded. Conclusive comparison of naive and antigen-experienced compartments was prevented by the profiling of bulk unsorted PBMCs. As age increased, observed TCR beta diversity per million T cells dropped in a roughly linear way, and a significant reduction was already evident by age 40.

Systemically healthy Caucasian individuals from Russia, roughly 40 in total and aged roughly 6 to 100 years, were included as donors. Each donor gave ten milliliters of peripheral blood, collected into EDTA-treated Vacutainer tubes. PBMCs were isolated by Ficoll-Paque density-gradient centrifugation, with at least 6 million obtained per sample. Trizol reagent was used to extract total RNA from PBMCs, with at least 5.5 micrograms per sample. The percentages of naive CD45RAhigh/CD27high T cells were determined by flow cytometry on a PBMC aliquot from every donor. Library generation was performed with 5' RACE. Sequencing took place on an Illumina HiSeq 2500. A second PCR of roughly 7 to 11 cycles was run with a J-beta primer mix and a sample-barcoded 5' primer. Each TCR beta cDNA molecule received a unique molecular identifier from a template-switch 5' adaptor carrying 12 random nucleotides. Each sample yielded at least 2.5 million CDR3-containing paired-end reads. First-strand cDNA synthesis was performed from all RNA using the Mint cDNA synthesis kit, with priming by a TRBC-specific oligonucleotide. After uracil-DNA glycosylase treatment, a first 18-cycle PCR used universal primers M1SS and BC2_uni_R on all cDNA. Regarding the original processing steps: For normalization, 1 million high-quality reads were randomly selected from each sample, with every read carrying a distinct molecular identifier. Reads with shared molecular identifiers were discarded instead of being binned into consensus sequences. MiTCR, set to a Q25 quality threshold and the strictest error-elimination algorithm, was used for CDR3 identification, clonotype clustering and error correction. A nonparametric unseen species model with Euler transformation was used to estimate lower-bound total TCR beta diversity. The raw public reads went through TCRdb reprocessing: fastp at Q25, MiXCR clone calling, in-frame beta chains kept. Identical CDR3 protein sequences are pooled into one entry, listed with their most common genes and DNA. What appears here as the V and J calls and clone size reflects TCRdb's work, not the paper's. Counted in this sample were 780,000 or so distinct CDR3 sequences; roughly 56% of them appeared once. The ten most abundant clones make up 20% to 30% of the sample.

A few counts support this clonotype. No antigen is known for it. No much larger clone is present one base from it, and per-base qualities are unavailable. V is pared back by 3 bases and J by 3 bases, with 18 bases lying between the germline termini. The CDR3 contains 15 residues, cysteine and phenylalanine counted. The read is trimmed to its CDR3 DNA, 45 bases read in frame from base 1. From the germline V gene (reference sequence), CDR1 is DFQATT and CDR2 is SNEGSKA. The sequence links TRBV20-1 to TRBJ2-7, with the D assignment possibly TRBD1 or TRBD2, given 5 matching bases for each. Input material: blood. This receptor was obtained from a man aged 40-55 years in good health. DNA sequence: TGCAGTGCTAGTCCGGCAGGGTCTCGGGACTACGAGCAGTACTTC. Translated, it reads CSASPAGSRDYEQYF.